The clone carrying this T cell receptor (beta chain) came up many times. This may stem from a read error, because a much larger clone lies one nucleotide away. Trimming stripped 4 bases from V and 11 bases from J, with 17 bases between. CDR1 MNHEY and CDR2 SMNVEV come from the germline V gene (reference sequence). The CDR3 extends over 13 amino acids. The data were obtained in a study of tumor-infiltrating lymphocytes in oesophageal squamous cell carcinoma. TCRdb reprocessed the PCR reads via MiXCR and lists one record per CDR3 protein. The sample records over 10,000 distinct CDR3 sequences, approximately 52% being singletons.

Sequenced sample: esophageal tumor tissue. This TCR derives from a female donor with esophageal squamous cell carcinoma. The chain employs TRBV27 and TRBJ2-5; no firm D call. CDR3 residues: CASSSAGSNEQYF. Written as DNA, the CDR3 is TGTGCCAGCAGTTCCGCAGGTTCAAATGAGCAGTACTTC.